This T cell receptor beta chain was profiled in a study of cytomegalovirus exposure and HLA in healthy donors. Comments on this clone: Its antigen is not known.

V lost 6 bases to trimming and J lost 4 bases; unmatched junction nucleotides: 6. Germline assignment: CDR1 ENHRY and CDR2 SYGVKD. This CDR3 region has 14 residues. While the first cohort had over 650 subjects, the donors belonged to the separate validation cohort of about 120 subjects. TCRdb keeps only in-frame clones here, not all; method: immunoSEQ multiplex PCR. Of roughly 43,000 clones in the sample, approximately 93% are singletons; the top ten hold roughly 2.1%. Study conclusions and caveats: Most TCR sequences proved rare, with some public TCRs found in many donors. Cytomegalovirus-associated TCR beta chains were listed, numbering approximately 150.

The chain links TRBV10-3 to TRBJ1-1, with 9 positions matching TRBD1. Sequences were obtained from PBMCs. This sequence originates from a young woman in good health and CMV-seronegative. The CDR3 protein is CAISKGQGGTEAFF. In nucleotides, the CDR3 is TGTGCCATCAGCAAGGGACAGGGCGGCACTGAAGCTTTCTTT.